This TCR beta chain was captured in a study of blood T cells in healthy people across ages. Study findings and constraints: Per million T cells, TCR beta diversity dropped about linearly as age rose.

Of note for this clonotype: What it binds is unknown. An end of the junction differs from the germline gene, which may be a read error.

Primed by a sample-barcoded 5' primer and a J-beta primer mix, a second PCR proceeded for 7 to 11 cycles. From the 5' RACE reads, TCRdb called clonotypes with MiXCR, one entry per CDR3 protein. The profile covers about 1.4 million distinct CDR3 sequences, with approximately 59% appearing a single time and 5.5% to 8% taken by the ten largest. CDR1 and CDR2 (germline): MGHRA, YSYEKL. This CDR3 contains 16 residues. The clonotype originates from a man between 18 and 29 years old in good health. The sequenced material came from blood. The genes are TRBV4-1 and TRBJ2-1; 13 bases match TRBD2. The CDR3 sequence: CASSQDGTSGVNGQFF. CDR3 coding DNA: TGCGCCAGCAGCCAAGATGGGACTAGCGGGGTTAATGGGCAGTTCTTC.